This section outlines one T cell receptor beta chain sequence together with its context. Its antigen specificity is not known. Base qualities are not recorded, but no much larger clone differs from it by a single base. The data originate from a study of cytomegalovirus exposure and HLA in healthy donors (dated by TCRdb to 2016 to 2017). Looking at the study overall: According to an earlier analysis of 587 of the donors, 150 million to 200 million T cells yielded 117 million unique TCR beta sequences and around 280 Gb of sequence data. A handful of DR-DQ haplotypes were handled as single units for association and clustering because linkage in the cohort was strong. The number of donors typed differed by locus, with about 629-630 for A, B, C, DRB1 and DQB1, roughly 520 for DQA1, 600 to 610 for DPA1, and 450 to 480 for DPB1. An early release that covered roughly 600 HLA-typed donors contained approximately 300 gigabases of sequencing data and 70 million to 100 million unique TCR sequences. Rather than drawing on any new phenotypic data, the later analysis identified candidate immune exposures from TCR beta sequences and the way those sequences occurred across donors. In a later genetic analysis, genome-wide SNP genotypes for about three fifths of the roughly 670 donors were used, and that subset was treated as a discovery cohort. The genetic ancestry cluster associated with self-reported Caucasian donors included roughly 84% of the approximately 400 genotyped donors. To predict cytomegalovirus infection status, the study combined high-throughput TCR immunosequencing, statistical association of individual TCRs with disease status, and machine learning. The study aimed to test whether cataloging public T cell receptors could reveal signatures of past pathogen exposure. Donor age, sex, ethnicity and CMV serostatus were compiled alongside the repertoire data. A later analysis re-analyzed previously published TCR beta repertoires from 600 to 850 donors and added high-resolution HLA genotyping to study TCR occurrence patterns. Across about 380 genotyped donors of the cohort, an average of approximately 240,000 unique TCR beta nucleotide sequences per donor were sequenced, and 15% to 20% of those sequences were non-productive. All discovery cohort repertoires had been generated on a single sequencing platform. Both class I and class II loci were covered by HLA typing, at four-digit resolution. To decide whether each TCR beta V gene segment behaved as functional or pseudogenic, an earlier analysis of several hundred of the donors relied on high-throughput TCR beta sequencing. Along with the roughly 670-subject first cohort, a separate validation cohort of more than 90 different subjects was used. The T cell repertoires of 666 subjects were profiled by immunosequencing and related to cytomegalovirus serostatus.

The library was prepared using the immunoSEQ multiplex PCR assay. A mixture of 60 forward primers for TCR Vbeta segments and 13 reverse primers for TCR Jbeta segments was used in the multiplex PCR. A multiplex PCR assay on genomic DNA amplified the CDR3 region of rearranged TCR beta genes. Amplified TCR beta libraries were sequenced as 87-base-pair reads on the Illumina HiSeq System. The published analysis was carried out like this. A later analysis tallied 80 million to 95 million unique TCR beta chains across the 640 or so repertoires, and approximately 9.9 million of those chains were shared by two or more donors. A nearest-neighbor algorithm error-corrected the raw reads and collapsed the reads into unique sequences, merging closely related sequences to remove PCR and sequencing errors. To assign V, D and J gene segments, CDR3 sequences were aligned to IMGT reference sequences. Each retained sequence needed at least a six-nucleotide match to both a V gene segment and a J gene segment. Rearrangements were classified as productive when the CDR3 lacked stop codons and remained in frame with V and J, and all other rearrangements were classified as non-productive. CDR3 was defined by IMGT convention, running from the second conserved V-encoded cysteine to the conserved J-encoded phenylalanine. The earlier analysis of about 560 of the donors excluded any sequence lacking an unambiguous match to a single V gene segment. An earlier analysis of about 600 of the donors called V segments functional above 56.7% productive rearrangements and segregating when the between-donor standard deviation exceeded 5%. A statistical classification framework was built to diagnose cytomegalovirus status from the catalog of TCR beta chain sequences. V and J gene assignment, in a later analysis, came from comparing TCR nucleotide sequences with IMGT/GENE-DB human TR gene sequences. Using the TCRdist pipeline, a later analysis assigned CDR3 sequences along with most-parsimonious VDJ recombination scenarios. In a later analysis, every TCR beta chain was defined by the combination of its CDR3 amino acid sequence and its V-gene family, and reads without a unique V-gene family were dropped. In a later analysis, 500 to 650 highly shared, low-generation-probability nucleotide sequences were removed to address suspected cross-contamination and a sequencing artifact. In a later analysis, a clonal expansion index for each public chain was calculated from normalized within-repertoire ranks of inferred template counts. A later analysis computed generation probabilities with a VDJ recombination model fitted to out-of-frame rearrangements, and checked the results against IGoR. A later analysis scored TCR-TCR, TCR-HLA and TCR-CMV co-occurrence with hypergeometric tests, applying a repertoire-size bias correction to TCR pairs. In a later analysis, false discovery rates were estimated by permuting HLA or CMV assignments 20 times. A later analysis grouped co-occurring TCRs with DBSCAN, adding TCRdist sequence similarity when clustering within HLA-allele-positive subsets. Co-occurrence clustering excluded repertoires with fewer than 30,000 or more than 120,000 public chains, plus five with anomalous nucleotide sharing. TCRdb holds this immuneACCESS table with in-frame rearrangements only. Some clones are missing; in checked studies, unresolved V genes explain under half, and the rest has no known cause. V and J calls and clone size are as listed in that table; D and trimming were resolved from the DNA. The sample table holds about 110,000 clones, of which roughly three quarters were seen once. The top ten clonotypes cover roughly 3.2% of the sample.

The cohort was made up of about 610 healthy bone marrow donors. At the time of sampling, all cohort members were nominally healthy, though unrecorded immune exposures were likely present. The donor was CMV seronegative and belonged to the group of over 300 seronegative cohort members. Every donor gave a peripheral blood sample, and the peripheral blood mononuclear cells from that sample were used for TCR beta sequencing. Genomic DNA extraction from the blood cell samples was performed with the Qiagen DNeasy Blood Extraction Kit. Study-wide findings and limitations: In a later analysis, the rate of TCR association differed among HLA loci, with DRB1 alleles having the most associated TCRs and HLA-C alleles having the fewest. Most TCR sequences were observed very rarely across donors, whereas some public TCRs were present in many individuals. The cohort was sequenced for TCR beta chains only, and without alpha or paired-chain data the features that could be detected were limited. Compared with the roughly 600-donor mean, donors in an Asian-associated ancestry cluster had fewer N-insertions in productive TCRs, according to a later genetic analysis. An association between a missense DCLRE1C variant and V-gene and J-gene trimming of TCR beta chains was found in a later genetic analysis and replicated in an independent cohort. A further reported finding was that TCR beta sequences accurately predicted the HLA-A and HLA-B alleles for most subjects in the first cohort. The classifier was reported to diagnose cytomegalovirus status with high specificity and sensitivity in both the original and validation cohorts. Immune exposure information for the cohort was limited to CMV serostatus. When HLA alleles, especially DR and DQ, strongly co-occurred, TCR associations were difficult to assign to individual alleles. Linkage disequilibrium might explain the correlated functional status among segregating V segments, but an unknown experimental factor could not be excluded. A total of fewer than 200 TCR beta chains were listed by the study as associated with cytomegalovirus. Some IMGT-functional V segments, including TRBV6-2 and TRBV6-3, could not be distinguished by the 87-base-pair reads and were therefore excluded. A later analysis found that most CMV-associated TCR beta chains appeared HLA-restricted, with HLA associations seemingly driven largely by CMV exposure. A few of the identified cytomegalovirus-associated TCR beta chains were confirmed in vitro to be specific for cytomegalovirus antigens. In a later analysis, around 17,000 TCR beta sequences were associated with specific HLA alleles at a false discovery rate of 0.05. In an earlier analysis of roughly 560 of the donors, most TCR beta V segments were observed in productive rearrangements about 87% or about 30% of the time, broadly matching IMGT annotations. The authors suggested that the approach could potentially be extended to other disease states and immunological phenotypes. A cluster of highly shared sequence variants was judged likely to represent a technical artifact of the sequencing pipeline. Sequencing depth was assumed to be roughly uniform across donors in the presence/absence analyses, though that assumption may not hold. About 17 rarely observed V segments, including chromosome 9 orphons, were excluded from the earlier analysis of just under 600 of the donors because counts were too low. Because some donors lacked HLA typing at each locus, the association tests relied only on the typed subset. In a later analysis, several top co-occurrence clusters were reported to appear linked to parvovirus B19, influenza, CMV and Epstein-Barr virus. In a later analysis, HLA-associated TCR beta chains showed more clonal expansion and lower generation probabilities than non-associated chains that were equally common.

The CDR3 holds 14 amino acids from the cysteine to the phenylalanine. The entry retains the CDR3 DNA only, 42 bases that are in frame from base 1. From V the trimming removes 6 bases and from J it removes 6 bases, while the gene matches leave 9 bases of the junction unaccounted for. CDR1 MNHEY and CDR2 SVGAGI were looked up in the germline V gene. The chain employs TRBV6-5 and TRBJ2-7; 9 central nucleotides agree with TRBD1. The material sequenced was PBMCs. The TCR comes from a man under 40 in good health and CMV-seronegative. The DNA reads TGTGCCAGCAGCTTCTACAGGGGGCAAGGCGAGCAGTACTTC. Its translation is CASSFYRGQGEQYF.